This passage covers 20 T cell receptor beta chains from one sample sequenced in a study of long-term antiretroviral therapy in people with HIV. Survey-level immunoSEQ v3.0 assays were run. Measured with immunoSEQ multiplex PCR; TCRdb has only the in-frame clones, and not every one. This table holds tens of thousands of clones, about 90% found once. The sequenced sample was unsorted PBMCs, obtained 1.8 years after starting antiretroviral therapy. The receptor source for this set is a woman younger than 35 with HIV.

This chain joins TRBV6-6 and TRBJ2-3; 8 bases are shared with TRBD2. V trimming: 6 bases; J trimming: 2 bases; junction bases outside the gene matches: 10. The CDR3 extends over 16 amino acids. Germline CDR1 is MNHNY and CDR2 is SVGAGI (reference sequence). CDR3 DNA sequence: TGTGCCAGCAGACTCTTTGTAGCGGGACCCACAGATACGCAGTATTTT. Translation: CASRLFVAGPTDTQYF.

This clone was seen only once. The chain couples TRBV19 to TRBJ1-4; D is undetermined. Trimming removed 3 bases from V and 0 bases from J, with 8 bases in between. This CDR3 has 15 amino acids. Germline lookup yields CDR1 LNHDA and CDR2 SQIVND (reference sequence). The CDR3 DNA is TGTGCCAGTAGTATTGGCGTTACAACTAATGAAAAACTGTTTTTT. Its protein is CASSIGVTTNEKLFF.

The rearrangement joins TRBV7-8 to TRBJ2-4; 10 nucleotides align to TRBD1. CDR1 is SGHVS and CDR2 is FQNEAQ in the germline V gene. The CDR3 runs to 14 residues. After removal of 2 bases from V and 6 bases from J, the junction contained 1 base not matched to a gene. The CDR3 DNA follows: TGTGCCAGCAGCTTATGGACAGGGGGAAACATTCAGTACTTC. Its protein is CASSLWTGGNIQYF.

The chain is built from TRBV5-4 and TRBJ1-2, with 11 nucleotides matching TRBD1. Germline lookup yields CDR1 SGHNT and CDR2 YYREEE (reference sequence). This CDR3 region has 15 residues. J gave up 8 bases and V 5 bases, and 11 bases lay outside the gene matches. The CDR3 sequence is CASRYRDRGTVGYTF. The CDR3, as DNA: TGTGCCAGCAGGTACCGGGACAGGGGGACAGTCGGCTACACCTTC.

V and J are TRBV18 and TRBJ2-1, with 13 bases fitting TRBD2. Germline V lookup: CDR1 KGHSH, CDR2 LQKENI. The CDR3 is 18 amino acids. Unmatched junction bases numbered 11, after V lost 2 bases and J lost 7 bases. Here the CDR3 DNA reads TGTGCCAGCTCACCAACCAGATTGACTAGCGGGAGGTATAATGAGCAGTTCTTC. Its protein is CASSPTRLTSGRYNEQFF.

The chain joins TRBV9 to TRBJ1-2; D gene ambiguous. V shed 4 bases and J shed 5 bases, with 15 bases lying between them. CDR1 is SGDLS and CDR2 is YYNGEE in the germline V gene. CDR3 length equals 14 residues. As DNA, the CDR3 is TGTGCCAGCAGCCCTCCCCGACGGAATTATGGCTACACCTTC. It codes for CASSPPRRNYGYTF.

This clone was seen more than once but under ten times. V and J are TRBV6-8 and TRBJ2-5; 10 nucleotides line up with TRBD2. The CDR3 spans 19 residues. Germline CDR1 MNHGY, CDR2 SAAAGT. Germline trimming cut 2 bases from V and 5 bases from J; bases unmatched to any gene: 17. The CDR3 DNA sequence: TGTGCCAGCAGTTACCCCCAAACCCGGCTAGCGGGAGTTCGGGAGACCCAGTACTTC. The encoded protein is CASSYPQTRLAGVRETQYF.

The rearrangement uses TRBV25-1 and TRBJ2-7, with 9 bases matching TRBD1. The junction had 6 bases not matched to a gene; V was cut back by 6 bases and J by 3 bases. Germline assignment: CDR1 MGHDK and CDR2 SYGVNS. This CDR3 has 14 residues. The CDR3 DNA follows: TGTGCCAGCAGGAGGACAGGGGAAGGCTACGAGCAGTACTTC. Translating gives CASRRTGEGYEQYF.

The V and J genes are TRBV5-1 and TRBJ1-1; D gene uncertain. The V and J ends lost 0 bases and 0 bases respectively, with 9 bases between them. This CDR3 spans 15 amino acids. Germline CDR1 SGHRS, CDR2 YFSETQ. DNA of the CDR3: TGCGCCAGCAGCTTGGCCGGAGCTATGAACACTGAAGCTTTCTTT. Amino acids: CASSLAGAMNTEAFF. The whole variable domain, filled in from reference TRBV5-1 and TRBJ1-1, reads KAGVTQTPRYLIKTRGQQVTLSCSPISGHRSVSWYQQTPGQGLQFLFEYFSETQRNKGNFPGRFSGRQFSNSRSEMNVSTLELGDSALYLCASSLAGAMNTEAFFGQGTRLTVV.

In this sample, this clone turned up once. The chain has TRBV2 and TRBJ2-3; TRBD2 agrees at 9 bases. The V gene end was trimmed by 7 bases and the J gene end by 4 bases; junction bases not matched to a gene: 6. This CDR3 spans 14 amino acids. Germline loops: CDR1 SNHLY, CDR2 FYNNEI. CDR3: CASTPGLASDTQYF. The CDR3 coding sequence is TGTGCCAGCACGCCGGGACTAGCTTCAGATACGCAGTATTTT.

The rearrangement links TRBV4-1 to TRBJ1-1; a weak D match, TRBD1 (5 bases). The germline V and J ends were trimmed by 5 bases and 8 bases, with 18 bases remaining between them. Germline CDR1 MGHRA, CDR2 YSYEKL. The CDR3 contains 14 residues. For the CDR3, the DNA is TGCGCCAGCAGCTCCCGGACGGTTAGGACAGAAGCTTTCTTT. Protein: CASSSRTVRTEAFF.

The genes are TRBV28 and TRBJ2-7; 8 nucleotides line up with TRBD1. The CDR3 spans 15 residues. Losses at the gene ends were 5 bases for V and 2 bases for J; bases not matched to a gene: 8. Germline CDR1 is MDHEN and CDR2 is SYDVKM. CDR3 in amino acids: CASSSLDRAPYEQYF. CDR3 bases: TGTGCCAGCAGTAGCTTGGACAGGGCGCCCTACGAGCAGTACTTC.

The V call is TRBV2, the J call TRBJ2-1, with 7 bases identical to TRBD1. The CDR3 has 15 residues. The germline V gene encodes CDR1 SNHLY and CDR2 FYNNEI. J gave up 6 bases and V 7 bases, and 12 bases lay outside the gene matches. The CDR3, as DNA: TGTGCCAGCAAAGGGGTACAGGGGACGTCCAATGAGCAGTTCTTC. Protein product: CASKGVQGTSNEQFF.

The J gene is TRBJ1-5, the V gene TRBV28; possibly TRBD1 for D (6 bases). This CDR3 is 15 amino acids long. CDR1 is MDHEN and CDR2 is SYDVKM in the germline V gene. V lost 8 bases and J lost 3, with 17 bases in between. Written as DNA, the CDR3 is TGTGCCAGCTTGCACGGGGGGCGCGACAATCAGCCCCAGCATTTT. Protein sequence: CASLHGGRDNQPQHF.

V gene TRBV25-1 combines with J gene TRBJ2-7, with a possible D match to TRBD2 (6 bases). The V gene's germline CDR1 is MGHDK and CDR2 SYGVNS. The ends were cut back, 2 bases at V and 3 bases at J, with 11 bases in the middle. This CDR3 is built from 14 residues. The chain's CDR3 is CASSERGALYEQYF. CDR3 in DNA: TGTGCCAGCAGTGAACGCGGGGCCCTCTACGAGCAGTACTTC.

This rearrangement joins TRBV11-3 to TRBJ2-7; D is perhaps TRBD2 (6 bases). The CDR3 has 14 amino acids. V lost 5 bases, J lost 1 base, and 12 bases lay in between. Germline V gene lookup returns CDR1 SGHNT and CDR2 YENEEA. The CDR3 DNA is TGTGCCAGCAGCCGGGGAGGCGGGTCCTACGAGCAGTACTTC. It specifies CASSRGGGSYEQYF.

This clone was picked up a small number of times. The V and J genes are TRBV6-1 and TRBJ2-7; tentatively, D is TRBD2 (5 bases). The V gene's germline CDR1 is MNHNS and CDR2 SASEGT. The CDR3 is 12 residues long. The V end was cut by 9 bases, the J end by 3 bases, with 12 bases between. The CDR3 DNA reads as TGTGCCAGTAGCGACGGAGACTACGAGCAGTACTTC. Protein: CASSDGDYEQYF.

V gene TRBV18 combines with J gene TRBJ2-5; D call uncertain. The V and J ends lost 1 base and 5 bases respectively, with 2 bases between them. Germline V gives CDR1 KGHSH, CDR2 LQKENI. There are 11 residues in the CDR3. The CDR3 DNA is TGTGCCAGCTCACCACAGGAGACCCAGTACTTC. As protein: CASSPQETQYF. Full variable domain (outside the CDR3, taken from reference TRBV18 and TRBJ2-5): NAGVMQNPRHLVRRRGQEARLRCSPMKGHSHVYWYRQLPEEGLKFMVYLQKENIIDESGMPKERFSAEFPKEGPSILRIQQVVRGDSAAYFCASSPQETQYFGPGTRLLVL.

The chain uses TRBV27 and TRBJ1-5, with a possible D match to TRBD1 (5 bases). Germline-derived CDR1 and CDR2 are MNHEY and SMNVEV (reference sequence). CDR3 length: 15 amino acids. V was clipped by 5 bases and J by 3 bases, with 14 bases between them. The CDR3 protein is CASSAGAGYNQPQHF. For the CDR3, the DNA is TGTGCCAGCAGTGCGGGTGCAGGGTACAATCAGCCCCAGCATTTT.

The V and J genes are TRBV12-1 and TRBJ2-3; the listed D gene, TRBD1, was not tested against the DNA. TRBV12-1 is assigned pseudogene status. This CDR3 has 15 amino acids. The CDR3 DNA sequence: TGTGCCAGCAGCTTCGCAAGGGGGCTAAGGGATACGCAGTATTTT. As protein: CASSFARGLRDTQYF.